Listed here are 19 T cell receptor beta chains from one sample, sequenced in a study of T cell repertoires in cytomegalovirus infection. One entry per CDR3 protein, called by TCRdb with MiXCR from the reads. This sample has about 130,000 distinct CDR3 sequences, with approximately 30% found just once. The antigens these receptors bind are not known. The sample consisted of CD8+ T cells from cultured PBMCs, taken from culture after CMV antigen stimulation. The receptor set was obtained from a human donor in good health (CMV status not recorded). Some clones in this sample may be carry-over from other donors' samples.

As regards this clonotype: At one boundary the junction diverges from the germline segment, which might be a read error. J is TRBJ2-7 and V is TRBV10-3; the D gene is possibly TRBD1 (6 bases). This CDR3 comprises 14 residues. Germline-derived CDR1 and CDR2 are ENHRY and SYGVKD. The CDR3 reads CAISEYGGSDEQYF. CDR3 in DNA: TGTGCCATCAGTGAGTATGGGGGCTCCGACGAGCAGTACTTC.

The chain recombines TRBV12-3 or TRBV12-4 with TRBJ1-1, with D perhaps TRBD1 (6 bases). The V end lost 6 bases, the J end lost 5 bases, and 28 bases lay between the germline ends. CDR3 length equals 18 residues. The CDR3 nucleotides read TGTGCCAGCAGGTTTGACTACGGGGCAGGGGAAAGAAAGACTGAAGCTTTCTTT. This sequence encodes CASRFDYGAGERKTEAFF.

The sample holds many counts of this clonotype. This sequence joins TRBV27 and TRBJ1-1, with D tentatively TRBD1 (5 bases). Trimming cost V 5 bases and J 3 bases, with 16 bases left between them. The CDR3 covers 15 residues. Germline CDR1 reads MNHEY; CDR2 reads SMNVEV (reference sequence). The CDR3 DNA reads as TGTGCCAGCAGTACCCAGGGACTCCCGTACACTGAAGCTTTCTTT. Its translation: CASSTQGLPYTEAFF.

This clonotype is classed as medium-sized. The chain links TRBV12-3 or TRBV12-4 to TRBJ1-2; no firm D call. This CDR3 has 12 residues. Between the trimmed V and J ends, which lost 1 base and 4 bases, there was a span of 4 bases. In DNA form, the CDR3 reads TGTGCCAGCAGTTTAGGGTTCTATGGCTACACCTTC. Protein sequence: CASSLGFYGYTF.

At least ten counts were recorded for this clonotype. The chain couples TRBV27 to TRBJ1-1, with TRBD1 as a possible D gene (6 bases). The germline V and J ends were trimmed by 5 bases and 8 bases, with 15 bases remaining between them. This CDR3 is 13 amino acids long. Germline values: CDR1 MNHEY, CDR2 SMNVEV (reference sequence). CDR3: CASSPDSRREAFF. For the CDR3, the DNA is TGTGCCAGCAGTCCGGACAGTAGGAGAGAAGCTTTCTTT.

The chain carries TRBV7-2 and TRBJ2-7, with a tentative D call TRBD1 (6 bases). This CDR3 region has 15 residues. Looked up from germline, CDR1 is SGHTA and CDR2 is FQGNSA. V lost 4 bases to trimming and J lost 0 bases, with 13 bases between them. CDR3 region: CASSSVTGGSYEQYF. In DNA, the CDR3 is TGTGCCAGCAGCTCGGTGACAGGTGGCTCCTACGAGCAGTACTTC. Using reference TRBV7-2 and TRBJ2-7 for the parts outside the CDR3, the full variable domain is GAGVSQSPSNKVTEKGKDVELRCDPISGHTALYWYRQSLGQGLEFLIYFQGNSAPDKSGLPSDRFSAERTGGSVSTLTIQRTQQEDSAVYLCASSSVTGGSYEQYFGPGTRLTVT.

In its sample, this clonotype was seen a few times. The chain uses TRBV7-4 and TRBJ2-1; D may match TRBD1 or TRBD2 (5 bases each). Trimming shortened V by 2 bases and J by 5 bases, and 19 bases separated the two germline ends. Germline values: CDR1 SGHVT, CDR2 SQSDAQ. The CDR3 consists of 17 residues. The CDR3 DNA reads TGTGCCAGCAGCTTAAAGGGTCCCGTGGGGACCCACAATGAGCAGTTCTTC. Encoded protein: CASSLKGPVGTHNEQFF.

J is TRBJ2-7 and V is TRBV29-1; D uncertain. V gave up 5 bases and J gave up 1 base, with 12 bases separating them. Germline V gives CDR1 SQVTM, CDR2 ANQGSEA. CDR3 length: 13 amino acids. Here the CDR3 DNA reads TGCAGCGTTAGGGCAGAGAATTCCTACGAGCAGTACTTC. Encoded protein: CSVRAENSYEQYF.

At least ten counts were recorded for this clonotype. This chain uses TRBV6-1 with TRBJ1-2; possible D gene TRBD1, 6 bases. CDR3 size: 14 residues. Germline CDR1 and CDR2: MNHNS and SASEGT. Trimming took 5 bases from V and 8 from J, leaving 18 bases between them. The CDR3 protein is CASSSSFGGRGYTF. CDR3 in DNA: TGTGCCAGCAGTTCGAGTTTTGGGGGCCGGGGCTACACCTTC.

This clonotype occurred many times. The rearrangement links TRBV25-1 to TRBJ2-7; D may match TRBD1 or TRBD2 (5 bases each). The CDR3 length is 11 residues. The ends were cut back, 4 bases at V and 4 bases at J, with 5 bases in the middle. Germline V gene sequence: CDR1 MGHDK, CDR2 SYGVNS. The CDR3 is CASSGGYEQYF. Here the CDR3 DNA reads TGTGCCAGCAGTGGGGGGTACGAGCAGTACTTC.

This clonotype was detected a few times. The V gene is TRBV10-3, the J gene TRBJ2-7; D possibly corresponds to TRBD2 (5 bases). Germline-derived CDR1 and CDR2 are ENHRY and SYGVKD. This CDR3 spans 13 amino acids. V shed 7 bases and J shed 3 bases, with 13 bases lying between them. The CDR3 spells CAIKMAGDYEQYF. Written as DNA, the CDR3 is TGTGCCATCAAGATGGCGGGTGACTACGAGCAGTACTTC.

V gene TRBV9 combines with J gene TRBJ1-2, with 9 bases identical to TRBD1. The CDR3 runs 15 residues. V gave up 4 bases and J gave up 8 bases; unmatched junction bases: 12. Germline V gene data show CDR1 as SGDLS and CDR2 as YYNGEE. The CDR3 region has the DNA TGTGCCAGCAGCCCAAATCTGGGACAGGGTCAGGGCTACACCTTC. Translation gives CASSPNLGQGQGYTF.

The genes are TRBV4-1 and TRBJ2-7, with TRBD2 matching 10 bases. The CDR3 length is 16 residues. The V segment lost 0 bases and the J segment 5 bases; nucleotides outside the gene matches: 7. Germline CDR1 reads MGHRA; CDR2 reads YSYEKL. This chain's CDR3 is CASSQDGVAGGNEQYF. DNA of the CDR3: TGCGCCAGCAGCCAAGACGGTGTAGCGGGGGGAAACGAGCAGTACTTC.

This sequence joins TRBV7-9 and TRBJ2-3, with TRBD2 matching over 8 bases. Germline V gene sequence: CDR1 SEHNR, CDR2 FQNEAQ (reference sequence). Trimming at V came to 1 base and at J to 3 bases, leaving 6 bases not matched to a gene. The CDR3 has 16 residues. CDR3 sequence (DNA): TGTGCCAGCAGCTTAGAACCGGGGGGGCAAACAGATACGCAGTATTTT. It encodes CASSLEPGGQTDTQYF. Together with reference TRBV7-9 and TRBJ2-3, the CDR3 gives the full variable domain: DTGVSQNPRHKITKRGQNVTFRCDPISEHNRLYWYRQTLGQGPEFLTYFQNEAQLEKSRLLSDRFSAERPKGSFSTLEIQRTEQGDSAMYLCASSLEPGGQTDTQYFGPGTRLTVL.

Regarding this clonotype: This likely comes from a read error, as the CDR3 has no conserved phenylalanine or tryptophan at its end. The chain has TRBV12-3 or TRBV12-4 and TRBJ1-5; D remains unclear. This CDR3 has 14 residues. V shed 3 bases and J shed 0 bases, with 6 bases lying between them. CDR3 nucleotides: TGTGCCAGCAGTTTGGTAGTTAGCAATCAGCCCCAGCATTCT. Translating it yields CASSLVVSNQPQHS.

V usage is TRBV7-9 and J usage is TRBJ2-3; D uncertain. The V end was cut by 1 base, the J end by 0 bases, with 11 bases between. Germline CDR1 is SEHNR and CDR2 is FQNEAQ (reference sequence). The CDR3 length is 16 residues. The CDR3 spells CASSLVVSQSTDTQYF. The CDR3 DNA follows: TGTGCCAGCAGCTTAGTTGTTTCCCAAAGCACAGATACGCAGTATTTT.

The chain is built from TRBV28 and TRBJ2-2; 7 bases fit TRBD1. V lost 4 bases, J lost 3 bases, and 11 bases stayed unmatched. This CDR3 spans 17 amino acids. Germline loops: CDR1 MDHEN, CDR2 SYDVKM. CDR3 in amino acids: CASSYPPTGSDTGELFF. CDR3 DNA: TGTGCCAGCAGTTATCCACCGACAGGGTCCGACACCGGGGAGCTGTTTTTT.

There are a few counts of this clonotype. The chain combines TRBV27 with TRBJ2-1; D gene unclear. This CDR3 has 12 amino acids. V was pared by 2 bases and J by 6 bases, with 5 bases between. Germline loops: CDR1 MNHEY, CDR2 SMNVEV (reference sequence). As DNA, the CDR3 is TGTGCCAGCAGTTTAGGGGTCAATGAGCAGTTCTTC. It codes for CASSLGVNEQFF.

J is TRBJ1-1 and V is TRBV5-1; D gene ambiguous. This CDR3 is 13 amino acids long. Germline values: CDR1 SGHRS, CDR2 YFSETQ. V gave up 3 bases and J gave up 2 bases, with 8 bases separating them. The DNA for the CDR3 is TGCGCCAGCAGCTCCGACGGAAACACTGAAGCTTTCTTT. It specifies CASSSDGNTEAFF.